These 13 T cell receptor beta chains were all obtained from the same sample, sequenced in a study of response to subunit inactivated influenza vaccine. TCRdb re-called the RT-PCR reads through MiXCR, storing one row per CDR3 protein. The sample lists around 250,000 distinct CDR3 sequences; roughly an eighth were seen once. The material sequenced was non-naive T cells sorted from PBMCs, taken 14 days before vaccination. The source is a man aged 45-60 years who received an inactivated influenza vaccine.

This clonotype came up a few times. The genes are TRBV10-3 and TRBJ2-3, with D unclear. The germline V and J ends were trimmed by 1 base and 0 bases, with 2 bases remaining between them. CDR1 and CDR2 from the germline V gene are ENHRY and SYGVKD. This CDR3 region has 13 residues. The DNA for the CDR3 is TGTGCCATCAGTGAGTTGAGCACAGATACGCAGTATTTT. This encodes CAISELSTDTQYF.

CDR3 region: CASSPRDRGPSPLHF. CDR3 sequence (DNA): TGTGCCAGCAGTCCAAGGGACAGGGGGCCCTCACCCCTCCACTTT. The rearrangement joins TRBV27 to TRBJ1-6, with TRBD1 matching 12 bases. Looked up from germline, CDR1 is MNHEY and CDR2 is SMNVEV (reference sequence). The CDR3 has 15 residues. J was trimmed by 10 bases and V by 5 bases; bases with no gene match: 6.

This clonotype has a count of ten or more. The V and J genes are TRBV5-1 and TRBJ2-1, with TRBD2 identical over 14 bases. CDR1 and CDR2 (germline): SGHRS, YFSETQ. V shed 4 bases, J shed 0 bases, and the junction held 6 bases outside the gene matches. This CDR3 has 18 amino acids. CDR3 sequence (DNA): TGCGCCAGCAGCGAGGGACTAGCGGGGGCTATCTCCTACAATGAGCAGTTCTTC. Translated, it gives CASSEGLAGAISYNEQFF.

The CDR3 DNA reads as TGTGCCAGCAGGGGAAGACAGGGTCTATACGAGCAGTACTTC. It is translated as CASRGRQGLYEQYF. The rearrangement joins TRBV6-1 to TRBJ2-7, with 7 bases lining up with TRBD1. The CDR3 consists of 14 residues. After removal of 6 bases from V and 4 bases from J, the junction contained 9 bases not matched to a gene. Per the germline V gene, CDR1 is MNHNS and CDR2 is SASEGT.

This clonotype was detected ten times or more. The chain employs TRBV28 and TRBJ2-5; a possible D gene is TRBD1 (6 bases). The V end lost 5 bases, the J end lost 6 bases, and 19 bases lay between the germline ends. The length of the CDR3 is 15 residues. CDR1 and CDR2 (germline): MDHEN, SYDVKM. CDR3 sequence reads: CASSVLPDSGKTQYF. The CDR3 bases are TGTGCCAGCAGTGTCCTCCCGGACAGCGGAAAGACCCAGTACTTC.

The chain couples TRBV20-1 to TRBJ1-4, with a tentative D call TRBD1 (6 bases). CDR1 is DFQATT, CDR2 SNEGSKA, per germline (reference sequence). This CDR3 spans 15 amino acids. V was trimmed by 6 bases and J by 7 bases, leaving 21 bases between them. CDR3 coding DNA: TGCAGTGCGGCAGGAGTGGAGACAGGACCTGAAAAACTGTTTTTT. Residues: CSAAGVETGPEKLFF.

V is TRBV15 and J is TRBJ2-7; unclear D gene. Germline CDR1 and CDR2: LNHNV and YYDKDF (reference sequence). This CDR3 is 16 amino acids long. Trimming shortened V by 4 bases and J by 3 bases, and 19 bases separated the two germline ends. The CDR3 spells CATSTRRTPAFYEQYF. In nucleotides, the CDR3 is TGTGCCACCAGCACCCGACGGACGCCCGCATTCTACGAGCAGTACTTC.

This clonotype was observed at least ten times. V gene TRBV12-3 or TRBV12-4 combines with J gene TRBJ2-1; unclear D gene. The ends were cut back, 3 bases at V and 8 bases at J, with 14 bases in the middle. The CDR3 has 14 residues. The CDR3 DNA sequence: TGTGCCAGCAGTTTCAGTGGTCAGTTCGATGAGCAGTTCTTC. Its protein is CASSFSGQFDEQFF.

This chain links TRBV6-1 with TRBJ2-3; 7 nucleotides line up with TRBD1. V shed 7 bases and J 2 bases; nucleotides not matched to a gene: 3. Germline CDR1 is MNHNS and CDR2 is SASEGT. CDR3 size: 13 residues. CDR3 sequence reads: CASNRGFTDTQYF. The CDR3 DNA follows: TGTGCCAGCAACAGGGGTTTCACAGATACGCAGTATTTT.

The table lists this clonotype with many counts. V usage is TRBV20-1 and J usage is TRBJ1-4; no definite D call. The CDR3 sequence is 12 residues long. Trimming removed 6 bases from V and 7 bases from J, with 12 bases in between. The germline gives CDR1 DFQATT, CDR2 SNEGSKA (reference sequence). The CDR3 DNA is TGCAGTGCACCACAAGCGGGTGAAAAACTGTTTTTT. Protein product: CSAPQAGEKLFF.

J is TRBJ1-3 and V is TRBV11-2; D not certain. This CDR3 has 17 residues. V lost 5 bases and J lost 0, with 17 bases in between. The germline gives CDR1 SGHAT, CDR2 FQNNGV. CDR3: CASSPDGWKGSGNTIYF. In DNA, the CDR3 is TGTGCCAGCAGCCCAGATGGGTGGAAGGGCTCTGGAAACACCATATATTTT.

This clonotype was observed at least ten times. The chain joins TRBV7-2 to TRBJ2-5; D possibly corresponds to TRBD2 (6 bases). The CDR3 extends over 15 amino acids. From germline, CDR1 is SGHTA and CDR2 FQGNSA. Trimming cost V 4 bases and J 2 bases, with 14 bases left between them. The CDR3 is CASSYGLKIQETQYF. In nucleotides, the CDR3 is TGTGCCAGCAGCTACGGACTAAAGATACAAGAGACCCAGTACTTC.

This clonotype was detected a few times. The chain combines TRBV3-1 with TRBJ2-3, with D unclear. Germline CDR1 reads LGHDT; CDR2 reads YNNKEL (reference sequence). The V gene lost 4 bases and the J gene lost 1 base, with 9 bases spanning the gap. This CDR3 is 14 amino acids long. Here the CDR3 reads CASSPYQGTDTQYF. CDR3 bases: TGTGCCAGCAGCCCCTACCAGGGCACAGATACGCAGTATTTT.